This entry lists 19 T cell receptor beta chains sequenced from one sample in a study of regulatory T cells in long-lasting Graves disease (TCRdb year 2021). The library came from multiplex PCR. The instrument given in TCRdb is Illumina HiSeq 4000. iRepertoire HTBI primers and Arm-PCR amplification of CDR3 regions were used to construct TCR beta libraries. TCRdb redid the processing of the public reads, applying fastp at Q25 and MiXCR, and retained in-frame beta chains. Each CDR3 protein gets just one entry, which takes the most common genes and DNA from the rows behind it. In this sample the table shows hundreds of thousands of distinct CDR3 sequences, about 15% of which occur a single time. The biggest ten clones account for 20% to 30% of the sample. Interpreted using the paper, the time point label stands for: newly diagnosed GD, antithyroid drugs for less than 3 months. RNA was extracted from PBMCs in TRIzol for both TCR sequencing and RNA sequencing.

The sample was also linked to a second study, of T cells in Graves' hyperthyroidism and ophthalmopathy.

The material was peripheral blood mononuclear cells (PBMCs), obtained at new diagnosis, from a patient treated with antithyroid drugs. The receptors were gathered from a woman aged 35 to 59 with Graves disease. Donor details come from another sample of the same person, matched by shared clones.

The table lists this clonotype with many counts. The chain joins TRBV2 to TRBJ2-5; tentative D call: TRBD2 (5 bases). The CDR3 extends over 13 amino acids. In germline, CDR1 is SNHLY, CDR2 FYNNEI. The V gene lost 7 bases and the J gene lost 2 bases, with 11 bases spanning the gap. CDR3 coding DNA: TGTGCCAGCACGCAGCGGCGACAAGAGACCCAGTACTTC. Its protein is CASTQRRQETQYF.

The J gene is TRBJ2-5, the V gene TRBV19; no clear D. The germline gives CDR1 LNHDA, CDR2 SQIVND (reference sequence). This CDR3 is built from 16 residues. Trimming took 3 bases from V and 5 from J, leaving 19 bases between them. The CDR3 DNA reads TGTGCCAGTAGTATGAACGGGCCCGAGGTCGGGGAGACCCAGTACTTC. Amino acids: CASSMNGPEVGETQYF. The variable domain in full, with the rest retrieved from reference TRBV19 and TRBJ2-5, is DGGITQSPKYLFRKEGQNVTLSCEQNLNHDAMYWYRQDPGQGLRLIYYSQIVNDFQKGDIAEGYSVSREKKESFPLTVTSAQKNPTAFYLCASSMNGPEVGETQYFGPGTRLLVL.

On this clonotype: It may be a read error: a sequence one base away is much more abundant. The rearrangement links TRBV12-3 or TRBV12-4 to TRBJ1-6, with 8 nucleotides matching TRBD1. This CDR3 is built from 11 residues. Here the CDR3 reads CAGSLDRALHF. As DNA, the CDR3 is TGTGCCGGCAGTTTGGACAGGGCCCTCCACTTT.

In this sample, this clonotype turned up many times. The chain employs TRBV6-1 and TRBJ1-5; 10 nucleotides agree with TRBD1. The CDR3 covers 15 residues. V was clipped by 5 bases and J by 1 base; unmatched bases: 2. The germline gives CDR1 MNHNS, CDR2 SASEGT. The CDR3: CASSRDRGSNQPQHF. As DNA, the CDR3 is TGTGCCAGCAGTCGGGACAGGGGCAGCAATCAGCCCCAGCATTTT.

This clonotype was counted a few times. The rearrangement links TRBV4-1 to TRBJ2-7; D is unclear. The ends were cut back, 0 bases at V and 4 bases at J, with 4 bases in the middle. This CDR3 is built from 12 residues. In germline, CDR1 is MGHRA, CDR2 YSYEKL. CDR3 sequence (DNA): TGCGCCAGCAGCCAAGATTTTTACGAGCAGTACTTC. Its protein product is CASSQDFYEQYF.

J is TRBJ2-1 and V is TRBV5-1; 8 positions match TRBD1. Germline-derived CDR1 and CDR2 are SGHRS and YFSETQ. The CDR3 is 15 amino acids. J gave up 7 bases and V 4 bases, and 10 bases lay outside the gene matches. The chain's CDR3 is CASSPGQGGVNEQFF. In nucleotides, the CDR3 is TGCGCCAGCAGCCCTGGACAGGGAGGTGTGAATGAGCAGTTCTTC.

This chain links TRBV7-9 with TRBJ2-1, with TRBD2 matching over 10 bases. V lost 5 bases to trimming and J lost 7 bases; unmatched junction nucleotides: 8. The CDR3 covers 15 residues. CDR1 SEHNR and CDR2 FQNEAQ come from the germline V gene (reference sequence). The CDR3 region is CASSARTSGRNEQFF. The CDR3 DNA reads as TGTGCCAGCAGCGCCCGGACTAGCGGTAGAAATGAGCAGTTCTTC.

This clonotype has just a few counts. The chain links TRBV20-1 to TRBJ2-2, with D unclear. Germline V CDR1 and CDR2: DFQATT, SNEGSKA (reference sequence). The CDR3 extends over 15 amino acids. Deletions cut 1 base from V and 4 bases from J, with 13 bases between. CDR3 sequence: CSARGPLASTGELFF. The CDR3 bases are TGCAGTGCTAGAGGGCCCCTCGCGAGCACCGGGGAGCTGTTTTTT.

This clonotype was detected many times. The rearrangement joins TRBV6-2 or TRBV6-3 to TRBJ1-1, with 7 bases matching TRBD1. Germline assignment: CDR1 MNHEY and CDR2 SVGEGT. V dropped 2 bases and J dropped 4; count of bases not matched to a gene: 7. The CDR3 sequence is 15 residues long. The CDR3, as DNA: TGTGCCAGCAGTTACCTACCCGGGACAGCCACTGAAGCTTTCTTT. Encoded protein: CASSYLPGTATEAFF.

This clonotype was recorded many times. V gene TRBV5-1 combines with J gene TRBJ1-6; D might be TRBD1 (6 bases). The germline V gene encodes CDR1 SGHRS and CDR2 YFSETQ. The germline V and J ends were trimmed by 2 bases and 0 bases, with 9 bases remaining between them. CDR3 size: 16 residues. CDR3 nucleotides: TGCGCCAGCAGCTTACAGGGCAGCTCCTATAATTCACCCCTCCACTTT. Protein: CASSLQGSSYNSPLHF.

This clonotype was picked up a small number of times. The J gene is TRBJ2-4, the V gene TRBV20-1, with TRBD2 identical over 10 bases. Unmatched junction bases numbered 5, after V lost 6 bases and J lost 0 bases. This CDR3 is 15 amino acids long. Germline CDR1 and CDR2: DFQATT and SNEGSKA (reference sequence). The CDR3 DNA reads as TGCAGTGCCAAGCGGGGGGGCTTAGCCAAAAACATTCAGTACTTC. Translation gives CSAKRGGLAKNIQYF.

The chain carries TRBV6-1 and TRBJ1-1; D is unclear. Germline assignment: CDR1 MNHNS and CDR2 SASEGT. V lost 6 bases and J 1 base, leaving 9 bases between the germline ends. The CDR3 contains 13 residues. CDR3 loop: CASRQVWNTEAFF. CDR3 DNA: TGTGCCAGCAGGCAGGTTTGGAACACTGAAGCTTTCTTT.

A few counts support this clonotype. In DNA, the CDR3 is TGTGCCTGGAGTTTCTCGGCTTCCCGGGGTGAGCCCCAGCATTTT. Protein sequence: CAWSFSASRGEPQHF. The rearrangement joins TRBV30 to TRBJ1-5; D call uncertain. The CDR3 is 15 residues long. Germline CDR1 is GTSNPN and CDR2 is SVGIG (reference sequence). V lost 2 bases and J lost 8, with 19 bases in between.

In this sample, this clonotype turned up many times. This sequence joins TRBV9 and TRBJ1-1; no clear D gene. The CDR3 covers 13 residues. The V end lost 3 bases, the J end lost 4 bases, and 10 bases lay between the germline ends. Germline V gives CDR1 SGDLS, CDR2 YYNGEE. CDR3 loop: CASSEGSLTEAFF. Written as DNA, the CDR3 is TGTGCCAGCAGCGAGGGATCGCTCACTGAAGCTTTCTTT.

Only a few counts were recorded for this clonotype. The V gene is TRBV27, the J gene TRBJ2-2; D gene ambiguous. In germline, CDR1 is MNHEY, CDR2 SMNVEV (reference sequence). V lost 6 bases, J lost 2 bases, and 7 bases lay in between. The CDR3 spans 13 residues. CDR3 amino acids: CASRIGNTGELFF. The CDR3 DNA is TGTGCCAGCAGGATCGGTAACACCGGGGAGCTGTTTTTT.

This clonotype was observed at least ten times. This CDR3 reads CASSPMGQIQETQYF. DNA of the CDR3: TGTGCCAGCTCCCCAATGGGACAGATCCAAGAGACCCAGTACTTC. J is TRBJ2-5 and V is TRBV18; 7 bases are a match to TRBD1. Germline V CDR1 and CDR2: KGHSH, LQKENI. The trim removed 6 bases at V and 1 base at J, leaving 8 bases unmatched. The CDR3 spans 15 residues.

This clonotype was observed many times. This chain links TRBV6-5 with TRBJ1-2; no definite D call. V dropped 0 bases and J dropped 4 bases, with 9 bases sitting between them. Germline-derived CDR1 and CDR2 are MNHEY and SVGAGI. The CDR3 consists of 14 residues. The CDR3 sequence: CASSYSWDLYGYTF. The CDR3 DNA follows: TGTGCCAGCAGTTACTCGTGGGATCTCTATGGCTACACCTTC.

This clonotype occurred a few times. This chain joins TRBV28 and TRBJ2-2; D ambiguous. The CDR3 loop spans 13 amino acids. Germline values: CDR1 MDHEN, CDR2 SYDVKM. The V end lost 5 bases, the J end lost 5 bases, and 9 bases lay between the germline ends. In nucleotides, the CDR3 is TGTGCCAGCAGTAAGAAGGGAACCGGGGAGCTGTTTTTT. This encodes CASSKKGTGELFF.

This clonotype was recorded a few times. A read error may account for a junction end that differs from germline. The V and J genes are TRBV6-2 or TRBV6-3 and TRBJ1-6; 7 positions agree with TRBD1. The CDR3 consists of 9 residues. Germline values: CDR1 MNHEY, CDR2 SVGEGT. The CDR3 reads CASSGTAGF. The CDR3 DNA reads as TGTGCCAGCAGTGGGACAGCCGGCTTT.